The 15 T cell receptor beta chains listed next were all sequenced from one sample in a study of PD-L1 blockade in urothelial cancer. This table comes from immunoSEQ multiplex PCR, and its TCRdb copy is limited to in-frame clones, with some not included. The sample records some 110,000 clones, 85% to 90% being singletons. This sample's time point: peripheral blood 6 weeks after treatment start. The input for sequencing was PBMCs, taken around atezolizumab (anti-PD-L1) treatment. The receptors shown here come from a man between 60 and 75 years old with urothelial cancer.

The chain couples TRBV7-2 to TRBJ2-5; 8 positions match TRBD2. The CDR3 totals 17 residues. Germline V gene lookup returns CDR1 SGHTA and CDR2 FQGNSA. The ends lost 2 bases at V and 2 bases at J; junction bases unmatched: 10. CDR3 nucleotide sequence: TGTGCCAGCAGCTTAACGTCGGGAGGGTCCCCGCAAGAGACCCAGTACTTC. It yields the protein CASSLTSGGSPQETQYF.

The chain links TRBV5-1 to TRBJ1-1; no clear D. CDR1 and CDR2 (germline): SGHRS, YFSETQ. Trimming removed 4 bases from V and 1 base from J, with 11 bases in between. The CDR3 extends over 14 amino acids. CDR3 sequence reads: CASSPGLGNTEAFF. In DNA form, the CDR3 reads TGCGCCAGCAGCCCGGGGTTGGGGAACACTGAAGCTTTCTTT.

The CDR3 DNA follows: TGTGCCACCAGCTCCCAAGGTCAGGGCACTGAAGCTTTCTTT. As protein: CATSSQGQGTEAFF. The J gene is TRBJ1-1, the V gene TRBV15, with D perhaps matching TRBD1 (5 bases). CDR3 length: 14 amino acids. Germline CDR1 LNHNV, CDR2 YYDKDF (reference sequence). The ends were cut back, 5 bases at V and 4 bases at J, with 14 bases in the middle. The variable domain in full, with the rest retrieved from reference TRBV15 and TRBJ1-1, is DAMVIQNPRYQVTQFGKPVTLSCSQTLNHNVMYWYQQKSSQAPKLLFHYYDKDFNNEADTPDNFQSRRPNTSFCFLDIRSPGLGDTAMYLCATSSQGQGTEAFFGQGTRLTVV.

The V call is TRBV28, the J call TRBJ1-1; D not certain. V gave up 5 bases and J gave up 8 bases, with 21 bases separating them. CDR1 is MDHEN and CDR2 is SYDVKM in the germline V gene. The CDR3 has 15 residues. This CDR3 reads CASSQRGGRQEEAFF. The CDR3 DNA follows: TGTGCCAGCAGTCAGCGGGGTGGGAGGCAGGAGGAAGCTTTCTTT.

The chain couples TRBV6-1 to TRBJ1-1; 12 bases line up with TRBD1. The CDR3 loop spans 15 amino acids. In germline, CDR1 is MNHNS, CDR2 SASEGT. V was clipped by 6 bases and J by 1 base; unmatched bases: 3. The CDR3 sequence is CASRPGQGANTEAFF. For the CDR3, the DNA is TGTGCCAGCAGACCGGGACAGGGGGCGAACACTGAAGCTTTCTTT.

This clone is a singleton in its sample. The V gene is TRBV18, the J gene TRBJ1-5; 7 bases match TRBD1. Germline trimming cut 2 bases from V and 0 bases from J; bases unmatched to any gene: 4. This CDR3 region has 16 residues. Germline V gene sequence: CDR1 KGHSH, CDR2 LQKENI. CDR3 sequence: CASSPTGQFSNQPQHF. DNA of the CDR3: TGTGCCAGCTCACCAACGGGACAGTTTAGCAATCAGCCCCAGCATTTT.

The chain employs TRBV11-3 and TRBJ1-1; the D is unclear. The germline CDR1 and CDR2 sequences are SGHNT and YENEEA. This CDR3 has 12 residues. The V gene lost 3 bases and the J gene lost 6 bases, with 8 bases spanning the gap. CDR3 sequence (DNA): TGTGCCAGCAGCTTGCGGGCGGCTGAAGCTTTCTTT. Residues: CASSLRAAEAFF.

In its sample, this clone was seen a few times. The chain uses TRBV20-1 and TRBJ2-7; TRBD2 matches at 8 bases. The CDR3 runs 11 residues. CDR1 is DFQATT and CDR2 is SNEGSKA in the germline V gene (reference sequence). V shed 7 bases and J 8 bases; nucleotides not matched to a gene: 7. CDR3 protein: CSVQAGVKQYF. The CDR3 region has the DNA TGCAGTGTTCAAGCGGGAGTTAAGCAGTACTTC.

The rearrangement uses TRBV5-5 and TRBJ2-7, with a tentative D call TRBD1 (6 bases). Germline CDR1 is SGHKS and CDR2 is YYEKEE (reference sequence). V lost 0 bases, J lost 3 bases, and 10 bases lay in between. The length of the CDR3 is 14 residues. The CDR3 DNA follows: TGTGCCAGCAGCTTGGCCACAGGGAACTACGAGCAGTACTTC. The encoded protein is CASSLATGNYEQYF. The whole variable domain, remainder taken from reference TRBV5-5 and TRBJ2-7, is DAGVTQSPTHLIKTRGQQVTLRCSPISGHKSVSWYQQVLGQGPQFIFQYYEKEERGRGNFPDRFSARQFPNYSSELNVNALLLGDSALYLCASSLATGNYEQYFGPGTRLTVT.

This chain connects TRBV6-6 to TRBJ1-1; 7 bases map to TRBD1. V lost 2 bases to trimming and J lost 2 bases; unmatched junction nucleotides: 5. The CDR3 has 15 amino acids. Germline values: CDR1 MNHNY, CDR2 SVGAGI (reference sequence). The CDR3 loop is CASSYEWDSNTEAFF. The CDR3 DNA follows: TGTGCCAGCAGTTACGAATGGGACAGCAACACTGAAGCTTTCTTT.

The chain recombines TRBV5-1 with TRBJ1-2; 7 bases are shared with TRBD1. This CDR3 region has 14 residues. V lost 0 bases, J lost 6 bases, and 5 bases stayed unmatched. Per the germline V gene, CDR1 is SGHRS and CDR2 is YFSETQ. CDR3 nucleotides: TGCGCCAGCAGCTTGGAAAAGGGGGCGGATGGCTACACCTTC. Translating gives CASSLEKGADGYTF.

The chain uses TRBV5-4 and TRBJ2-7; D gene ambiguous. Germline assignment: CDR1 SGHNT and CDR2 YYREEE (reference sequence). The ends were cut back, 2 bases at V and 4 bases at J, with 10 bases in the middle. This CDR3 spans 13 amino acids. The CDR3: CASSFSGGYEQYF. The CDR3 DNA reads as TGTGCCAGCAGCTTTTCAGGTGGATACGAGCAGTACTTC.

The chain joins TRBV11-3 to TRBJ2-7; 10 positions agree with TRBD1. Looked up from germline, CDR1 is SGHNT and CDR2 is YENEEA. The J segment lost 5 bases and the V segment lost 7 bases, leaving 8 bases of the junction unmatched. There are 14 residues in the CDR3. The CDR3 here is CASTQGDRGHEQYF. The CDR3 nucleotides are TGTGCCAGCACCCAAGGGGACAGGGGCCACGAGCAGTACTTC.

The chain's CDR3 is CASSSGGNSYNSPLHF. DNA of the CDR3: TGTGCCAGCAGCTCGGGGGGCAACTCCTATAATTCACCCCTCCACTTT. This chain uses TRBV5-4 with TRBJ1-6; a weak D match, TRBD1 (6 bases). The CDR3 length is 16 residues. Germline V lookup: CDR1 SGHNT, CDR2 YYREEE (reference sequence). V lost 3 bases and J 0 bases, leaving 10 bases between the germline ends.

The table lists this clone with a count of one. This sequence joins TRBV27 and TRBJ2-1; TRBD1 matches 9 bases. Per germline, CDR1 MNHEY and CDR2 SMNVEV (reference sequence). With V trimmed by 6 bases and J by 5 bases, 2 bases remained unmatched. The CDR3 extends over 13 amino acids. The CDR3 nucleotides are TGTGCCAGCAGGGGACAGGGAAACAATGAGCAGTTCTTC. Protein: CASRGQGNNEQFF.